What follows are 3 T cell receptor beta chains derived from one specimen sequenced in a study of shared clonotypes between healthy human individuals. Profiled with immunoSEQ multiplex PCR; TCRdb holds only in-frame clones, not every one. The sample contains more than 2 million clones, just under 95% of which appear only once. Naive CD8 cells, CD45RO-negative and positively selected for CCR7, excluded terminally differentiated effector memory CD45RA+ cells. The specimen sequenced was naive CD8+ T cells sorted from blood. All receptors come from a man younger than 35 in good health.

The V and J genes are TRBV9 and TRBJ1-2, with D perhaps matching TRBD1 (5 bases). CDR1 is SGDLS and CDR2 is YYNGEE in the germline V gene. Trimming removed 0 bases at V and 6 bases at J, with 18 bases between. There are 16 residues in the CDR3. The CDR3 here is CASSVDRYSFRDGYTF. DNA for the CDR3: TGTGCCAGCAGCGTAGACAGGTACTCTTTTCGCGATGGCTACACCTTC.

The rearrangement uses TRBV27 and TRBJ1-1; D remains ambiguous. CDR1 is MNHEY, CDR2 SMNVEV, per germline (reference sequence). V gave up 0 bases and J gave up 5 bases, with 7 bases separating them. This CDR3 has 13 residues. CDR3 sequence (DNA): TGTGCCAGCAGTTTATCTCCGGGGACTGAAGCTTTCTTT. It translates to CASSLSPGTEAFF.

The chain employs TRBV30 and TRBJ2-3, with a tentative D call TRBD2 (6 bases). CDR3 size: 12 residues. Germline V gene lookup returns CDR1 GTSNPN and CDR2 SVGIG (reference sequence). Trimming removed 5 bases from V and 2 bases from J, with 8 bases in between. CDR3 nucleotides: TGTGCCTGGGGGGGGAACACAGATACGCAGTATTTT. Translated: CAWGGNTDTQYF.